The source of this TCR beta chain is a study of glioma-infiltrating T cells. This clonotype has at least ten counts. Its antigen is not identified. V gave up 0 bases and J gave up 1 base, with 7 bases separating them. The CDR3 runs to 14 residues. Germline CDR1 and CDR2: SGHNT and YYREEE (reference sequence). Whole-study findings and limits: Tissue-blood divergence was below expectation in non-neoplastic patients, above in gliomas.

TCR alpha and beta CDR3 regions were amplified from RNA using iRepertoire nested multiplex PCR. Input was roughly 85-450 ng of tissue mRNA or PBMC total RNA. TCRdb re-analysed the multiplex PCR reads in MiXCR, keeping a single row per CDR3 protein. The table has some 180,000 distinct CDR3 sequences, 25% to 35% seen once. The sample consisted of glioma tissue, nonneoplastic brain tissue, or PBMCs (not recorded which). The gene calls are TRBV5-4 and TRBJ1-1; D gene uncertain. The source is a human donor with low-grade glioma or glioblastoma, undergoing nonglioma brain surgery, or in good health (not recorded which). CDR3: CASSLGPRNTEAFF. For the CDR3, the DNA is TGTGCCAGCAGCTTGGGGCCTAGGAACACTGAAGCTTTCTTT.